This T cell receptor beta chain was sequenced for a study of blood T cell repertoires in COVID-19. About the research overall: Material from acute and convalescent COVID-19 was sourced from the United States, Italy and Spain. The analysed material was cDNA or gDNA that came from T cells, B-cell-depleted T cells, or PBMCs.

Per the authors' pipeline: Nucleated cell counts were estimated from reference gene primer amplification. Produced via immunoSEQ multiplex PCR; TCRdb's table is partial and in-frame only. That table is the source of V, J and clone size, and D and trimming were worked out from the DNA. This sample has around 260,000 clones, with about 87% found just once. This receptor was obtained from a woman in her forties who had recovered from COVID-19. Sequenced: peripheral blood.

For the CDR3, the DNA is TGTGCCAGCAGTTTACTACAGGGGGCGATTCGCGAGCAGTACTTC. This gives the protein CASSLLQGAIREQYF. The genes are TRBV27 and TRBJ2-7; TRBD1 matches 9 bases. This CDR3 comprises 15 residues. Trimming removed 2 bases from V and 6 bases from J; junction bases left unmatched: 8. Germline assignment: CDR1 MNHEY and CDR2 SMNVEV (reference sequence).